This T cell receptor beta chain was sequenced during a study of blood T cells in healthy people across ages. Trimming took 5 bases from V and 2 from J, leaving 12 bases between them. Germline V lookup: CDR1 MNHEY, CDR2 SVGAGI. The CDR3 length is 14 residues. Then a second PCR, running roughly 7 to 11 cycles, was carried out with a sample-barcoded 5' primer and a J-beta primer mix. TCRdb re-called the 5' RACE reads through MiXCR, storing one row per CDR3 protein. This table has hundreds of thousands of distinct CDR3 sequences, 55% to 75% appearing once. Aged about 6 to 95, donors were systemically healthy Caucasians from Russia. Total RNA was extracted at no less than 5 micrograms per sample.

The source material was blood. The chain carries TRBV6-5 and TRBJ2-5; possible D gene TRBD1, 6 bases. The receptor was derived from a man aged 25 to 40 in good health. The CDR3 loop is CASSVTGLQETQYF. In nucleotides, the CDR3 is TGTGCCAGCAGTGTGACAGGCTTGCAAGAGACCCAGTACTTC.